This section outlines one T cell receptor beta chain sequence together with its context. The data originate from a study of T cell changes during pregnancy in multiple sclerosis. The CDR3 contains 16 residues. CDR1 SGHTA and CDR2 FQGNSA come from the germline V gene. J was trimmed by 4 bases and V by 5 bases; bases with no gene match: 5. Assay: immunoSEQ multiplex PCR; the TCRdb copy retains only in-frame clones and omits some. The repertoire holds about 42,000 clones, with about 88% as singletons. This receptor was identified in a female donor with multiple sclerosis, enrolled in a pregnancy study. The sequencing used CD4+ T cells from peripheral blood mononuclear cells, collected in the second trimester of pregnancy. This chain links TRBV7-2 with TRBJ2-1; 13 nucleotides line up with TRBD2. DNA for the CDR3: TGTGCCAGCAGCACCCGGACTAGCGGGGGTTACAATGAGCAGTTCTTC. Its translation: CASSTRTSGGYNEQFF.